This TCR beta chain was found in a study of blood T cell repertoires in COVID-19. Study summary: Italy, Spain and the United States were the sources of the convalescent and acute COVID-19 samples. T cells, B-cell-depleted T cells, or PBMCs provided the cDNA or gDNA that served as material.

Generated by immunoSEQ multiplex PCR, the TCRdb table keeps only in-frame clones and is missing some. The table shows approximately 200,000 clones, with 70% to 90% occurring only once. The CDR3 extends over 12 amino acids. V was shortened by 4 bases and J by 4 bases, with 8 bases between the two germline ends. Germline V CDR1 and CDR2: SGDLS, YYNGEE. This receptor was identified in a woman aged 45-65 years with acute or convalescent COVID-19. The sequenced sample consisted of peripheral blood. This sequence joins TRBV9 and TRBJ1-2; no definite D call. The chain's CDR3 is CASSIPVYGYTF. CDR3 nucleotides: TGTGCCAGCAGCATCCCCGTCTATGGCTACACCTTC.